These 17 T cell receptor beta chains came from one sample sequenced in a study of cytomegalovirus exposure and HLA in healthy donors. A multiplex PCR was run with 60 Vbeta primers and 13 Jbeta primers. Clones were sequenced by immunoSEQ multiplex PCR, and TCRdb holds only the in-frame ones, with some missing. This table has roughly 180,000 clones, 84% appearing once. What was sequenced was PBMCs. The source of these receptors is a girl aged 10 to 17 in good health and CMV-seropositive.

The CDR3 region is CASSLDAGGNEQFF. CDR3 in DNA: TGTGCCAGCAGCTTAGATGCGGGCGGGAATGAGCAGTTCTTC. The chain carries TRBV5-4 and TRBJ2-1; TRBD2 might be the D (5 bases). Trimming removed 2 bases from V and 7 bases from J, with 13 bases in between. Looked up from germline, CDR1 is SGHNT and CDR2 is YYREEE (reference sequence). The CDR3 loop spans 14 amino acids. The whole variable domain, remainder taken from reference TRBV5-4 and TRBJ2-1, is ETGVTQSPTHLIKTRGQQVTLRCSSQSGHNTVSWYQQALGQGPQFIFQYYREEENGRGNFPPRFSGLQFPNYSSELNVNALELDDSALYLCASSLDAGGNEQFFGPGTRLTVL.

This sequence joins TRBV23-1 and TRBJ2-1, with 7 positions matching TRBD1. TRBV23-1 is recorded as an ORF, its role being uncertain. The CDR3 totals 16 residues. V gave up 4 bases and J gave up 1 base; unmatched junction bases: 7. Here the CDR3 reads CASSPVGTVSYNEQFF. The DNA for the CDR3 is TGCGCCAGCAGTCCAGTAGGGACAGTGTCCTACAATGAGCAGTTCTTC.

The chain employs TRBV9 and TRBJ2-2; weak D call: TRBD1 (6 bases). Germline assignment: CDR1 SGDLS and CDR2 YYNGEE. CDR3 size: 16 residues. V was pared by 4 bases and J by 4 bases, with 17 bases between. Here the CDR3 reads CASSPRAGTPTGELFF. The DNA of the CDR3 is TGTGCCAGCAGCCCCAGGGCCGGGACACCCACCGGGGAGCTGTTTTTT.

This clone was counted a few times. The CDR3 reads CASSLARYRRNYGYTF. DNA of the CDR3: TGTGCCAGCAGCTTGGCGAGGTACCGGAGAAACTATGGCTACACCTTC. The chain uses TRBV5-4 and TRBJ1-2; the D is unclear. CDR3 length: 16 residues. V gave up 0 bases and J gave up 2 bases, with 14 bases separating them. Per the germline V gene, CDR1 is SGHNT and CDR2 is YYREEE (reference sequence).

A note on this clone: The same CDR3 can be traced to other DNA sequences in this sample. The chain joins TRBV9 to TRBJ2-7, with TRBD1 as a possible D gene (6 bases). This CDR3 contains 14 residues. CDR1 SGDLS and CDR2 YYNGEE come from the germline V gene. V was trimmed by 0 bases and J by 1 base, leaving 8 bases between them. CDR3 sequence reads: CASSVGGQSYEQYF. CDR3 DNA sequence: TGTGCCAGCAGCGTAGGAGGACAGTCCTACGAGCAGTACTTC.

The chain combines TRBV6-1 with TRBJ1-5; TRBD1 might be the D (6 bases). V shed 6 bases and J shed 6 bases, with 18 bases lying between them. Looked up from germline, CDR1 is MNHNS and CDR2 is SASEGT. CDR3 length: 15 residues. In DNA, the CDR3 is TGTGCCAGCAGAGAACAGGGTTTTTTCTCTCAGCCCCAGCATTTT. Protein product: CASREQGFFSQPQHF.

V usage is TRBV7-3 and J usage is TRBJ2-1, with 8 bases matching TRBD1. The CDR3 runs 13 residues. After removal of 5 bases from V and 7 bases from J, the junction contained 4 bases not matched to a gene. Looked up from germline, CDR1 is SGHTA and CDR2 is FQGTGA. The CDR3: CASSKRDRNEQFF. The CDR3, as DNA: TGTGCCAGCAGCAAAAGGGACAGGAATGAGCAGTTCTTC.

The CDR3 region has the DNA TGCGCCAGCAGCCAAGGCGGGACCTACGAGCAGTACTTC. It is translated as CASSQGGTYEQYF. V is TRBV4-1 and J is TRBJ2-5, with D perhaps TRBD2 (6 bases). The J call may be mistaken, given a closer DNA end match to TRBJ2-7. Per germline, CDR1 MGHRA and CDR2 YSYEKL. The CDR3 has 13 residues.

J is TRBJ2-7 and V is TRBV7-8, with D possibly matching TRBD1 (5 bases). The germline gives CDR1 SGHVS, CDR2 FQNEAQ. The CDR3 extends over 12 amino acids. The V gene lost 1 base and the J gene lost 6 bases, with 7 bases spanning the gap. CDR3 in amino acids: CASSLGGGEQYF. CDR3 sequence (DNA): TGTGCCAGCAGCTTAGGGGGCGGCGAGCAGTACTTC.

This clone was observed once. J is TRBJ1-1 and V is TRBV5-1; D might be TRBD1 (6 bases). Trimming stripped 3 bases from V and 4 bases from J, with 16 bases between. The CDR3 runs 15 residues. CDR1 and CDR2 from the germline V gene are SGHRS and YFSETQ. Here the CDR3 reads CASSSLTGRGTEAFF. The CDR3 DNA is TGCGCCAGCAGCTCCCTAACAGGGAGAGGCACTGAAGCTTTCTTT.

This chain links TRBV2 with TRBJ2-1; TRBD1 matches 7 bases. Trimming at V came to 4 bases and at J to 1 base, leaving 4 bases not matched to a gene. Germline assignment: CDR1 SNHLY and CDR2 FYNNEI. The CDR3 spans 15 residues. DNA for the CDR3: TGTGCCAGCAGTGTAGGACAGGCTTCCTACAATGAGCAGTTCTTC. Its protein is CASSVGQASYNEQFF.

The CDR3 protein is CASSMGVGSYEQYF. CDR3 DNA sequence: TGTGCCAGTAGTATGGGCGTGGGTTCCTACGAGCAGTACTTC. The gene calls are TRBV19 and TRBJ2-7; D uncertain. Germline CDR1 reads LNHDA; CDR2 reads SQIVND (reference sequence). V was pared by 3 bases and J by 1 base, with 10 bases between. The CDR3 runs 14 residues.

As for this clone: The sample holds other DNA sequences that translate to the same CDR3. This chain connects TRBV10-3 to TRBJ2-6; D is perhaps TRBD1 (6 bases). V lost 7 bases and J 1 base, leaving 11 bases between the germline ends. The CDR3 loop spans 15 amino acids. Germline loops: CDR1 ENHRY, CDR2 SYGVKD. The CDR3 nucleotides are TGTGCCATCAACCCAGGGGAGTCTGGGGCCAACGTCCTGACTTTC. Translating it yields CAINPGESGANVLTF.

The chain combines TRBV19 with TRBJ2-1; D is ambiguous. V was clipped by 5 bases and J by 0 bases, with 2 bases between them. Germline values: CDR1 LNHDA, CDR2 SQIVND (reference sequence). The CDR3 covers 12 residues. CDR3 sequence (DNA): TGTGCCAGTAGTCTCTCCTACAATGAGCAGTTCTTC. Amino acid sequence: CASSLSYNEQFF.

The chain employs TRBV4-1 and TRBJ1-4, with D maybe TRBD1 (6 bases). Germline V CDR1 and CDR2: MGHRA, YSYEKL. The ends were cut back, 9 bases at V and 8 bases at J, with 16 bases in the middle. The CDR3 extends over 13 amino acids. CDR3 residues: CASLGGKGEKLFF. DNA of the CDR3: TGCGCCAGTTTAGGGGGTAAGGGCGAAAAACTGTTTTTT.

There are a few counts of this clone. The chain links TRBV30 to TRBJ2-3, with unresolved D. This CDR3 is 16 amino acids long. Per germline, CDR1 GTSNPN and CDR2 SVGIG (reference sequence). V lost 1 base, J lost 5 bases, and 19 bases lay in between. CDR3 protein: CAWSALTRSREDTQYF. The CDR3 DNA is TGTGCCTGGAGTGCTCTTACCCGTTCAAGAGAAGATACGCAGTATTTT.

Turning to this clone: At one end, the junction sequence differs from germline, possibly due to a read error. The chain has TRBV6-5 and TRBJ2-1; D might be TRBD2 (6 bases). The CDR3 contains 16 residues. In germline, CDR1 is MNHEY, CDR2 SVGAGI. The CDR3 spells CASSYARRGVYNKQFF. CDR3 sequence (DNA): TGTGCCAGCAGTTACGCCCGGCGGGGCGTTTACAATAAGCAGTTCTTC.